This T cell receptor (beta chain) was identified in a study of shared clonotypes between healthy human individuals. Germline V gene data show CDR1 as SGHVS and CDR2 as FNYEAQ. The V end lost 2 bases, the J end lost 2 bases, and 9 bases lay between the germline ends. CDR3 length: 14 amino acids. Clones were read by immunoSEQ multiplex PCR, and TCRdb kept only the in-frame ones, dropping some. The repertoire consists of approximately 1,500,000 clones, with 98% occurring once and the leading ten covering 0.4% to 0.55%. The sample taken for sequencing was naive CD4+ T cells sorted from blood. Stated subset: CD45RA+ positively selected. V is TRBV7-6 and J is TRBJ1-2; D gene ambiguous. This receptor was obtained from a man aged 25-40 years in good health. The CDR3 loop is CASSLQSGNYGYTF. In nucleotides, the CDR3 is TGTGCCAGCAGCTTACAGTCCGGAAACTATGGCTACACCTTC.